A selection of T cell receptor beta chains follows, all from one sample in a study of blood T cells in healthy people across ages. In TCRdb, the 5' RACE reads were re-called with MiXCR into one record per CDR3 protein. The data show 600,000 or so distinct CDR3 sequences, with less than 35% seen just once and more than 15% held by the top ten. Specimen: blood. The source is a woman over 75 in good health. The CDR3 runs from the conserved cysteine through the conserved F or W. A D gene is named only where the DNA matches it firmly. The size of a clone is reported for some rows only, either as once, few or many, or as a class for expanded clones.

J	V	size	D	DNA	CDR3
TRBJ2-3	TRBV10-3	.	TRBD2	TGTGTCATTCTAAGCGGGGGGGAGAATACGCAGTATTTT	CVILSGGENTQYF
TRBJ1-2	TRBV27	.	.	TGTGCCAGCAGTTCCTTTGACAGAGTTAACTATGGCTACACCTTC	CASSSFDRVNYGYTF
TRBJ1-4	TRBV27	few	.	TGTGCCAGCAGTCTCGGGACCCGGAGTAATGAAAAACTGTTTTTT	CASSLGTRSNEKLFF
TRBJ2-3	TRBV7-7	.	.	TGTGCTAGCAGCTTAGCGCAGCGGGTTAGCACAGATACGCAGTATTTT	CASSLAQRVSTDTQYF
TRBJ1-1	TRBV30	few	TRBD1	TGTGCCTGGAGGACAGGGTGGGGGAACACTGAAGCTTTCTTT	CAWRTGWGNTEAFF
TRBJ1-6	TRBV2	.	.	TGTGCCAGCGGTGGAGGAGCTTCACCCCTCCACTTT	CASGGGASPLHF
TRBJ2-1	TRBV7-9	.	.	TGTGCCAGCAGCCAACTACAGAGCTCCTACAATGAGCAGTTCTTC	CASSQLQSSYNEQFF
TRBJ2-7	TRBV12-3/TRBV12-4	once	TRBD2	TGTGCCAGCAACACAAAGAGGGAGGGCCCCCACGAGCAGTACTTC	CASNTKREGPHEQYF
TRBJ1-2	TRBV20-1	.	.	TGCAGTACTGAGCCTCTGGGGACACAGGGCCAAATTTTCTATTATGGCTACACCTTC	CSTEPLGTQGQIFYYGYTF
TRBJ1-4	TRBV27	.	TRBD1	TGTGCCAGCAGTCGACAGGGCACCTATGCAACTAATGAAAAACTGTTTTTT	CASSRQGTYATNEKLFF
TRBJ2-3	TRBV13	.	TRBD2	TGTGCCAGCAGCTTAGGCGTCCGGGGGGGCATTGTAGATACGCAGTATTTT	CASSLGVRGGIVDTQYF
TRBJ2-2	TRBV6-1	.	.	TGTGCCAGCAGTCTCCCGGGGCAGGGGCAGAACACCGGGGAGCTGTTTTTT	CASSLPGQGQNTGELFF
TRBJ2-2	TRBV5-1	.	.	TGCGCCAGCAGCTTGGCCCGATACGGCAGGGGCGAAACCGGGGAGCGGTTTTTT	CASSLARYGRGETGERFF
TRBJ2-3	TRBV6-2/TRBV6-3	many	.	TGTGCCAGCCAGGTTACGGATACGCAGTATTTT	CASQVTDTQYF
TRBJ1-1	TRBV20-1	.	.	TGCAGTGCTATAGTGGATGGGGCCTTGAACACTGAAGCTTTCTTT	CSAIVDGALNTEAFF
TRBJ2-5	TRBV7-3	many	.	TGTGCCAGCAGCTTACTTGGGACTTCGTACCAAGAGACCCAGTACTTC	CASSLLGTSYQETQYF
TRBJ2-2	TRBV7-2	few	.	TGTGCCAGCAGCTCAGCTAGTGCCGGGGAGCTGTTTTTT	CASSSASAGELFF
TRBJ2-3	TRBV20-1	.	.	TGCAGTGCTTCTCAGGGTGGGAGCACAGATACGCAGTATTTT	CSASQGGSTDTQYF
TRBJ1-4	TRBV7-9	many	TRBD1	TGTGCCAGCAGCTTAGCCCAGACAGGGCCTAATGAAAAACTGTTTTTT	CASSLAQTGPNEKLFF
TRBJ2-1	TRBV6-2/TRBV6-3	once	.	TGTGCCAGCGGACGGGAGAGCTCCTACAATGAGCAGTTCTTC	CASGRESSYNEQFF
TRBJ2-5	TRBV29-1	few	.	TGCAGCGTTCCTAGGGGGGTTCACCAAGAGACCCAGTACTTC	CSVPRGVHQETQYF